This T cell receptor beta chain was recovered during a study of cytomegalovirus exposure and HLA in healthy donors. Looking at the study overall: It was reported in a later analysis that the same platform had been used for the 120 validation repertoires as for the roughly 700 first-cohort repertoires. Study-level results: Listed as cytomegalovirus-associated were 150 to 200 TCR beta chains.

The repertoire was sequenced with immunoSEQ multiplex PCR; TCRdb's copy has only in-frame clones and lacks some. This sample has around 73,000 clones, with roughly 89% found just once. A word on this clone: Its cognate antigen is unknown.

Germline V lookup: CDR1 MDHEN, CDR2 SYDVKM. The CDR3 loop spans 14 amino acids. Trimming left V 6 bases short and J 3 bases short, with 14 bases between. The sequence came from a woman aged 18-29 years in good health and CMV-seropositive. The specimen sequenced was PBMCs. The chain has TRBV28 and TRBJ1-2; no definite D call. CDR3 nucleotide sequence: TGTGCCAGCAGCGAGGTGCAGCGAGACTATGGCTACACCTTC. This codes for CASSEVQRDYGYTF.